This T cell receptor beta chain derives from a study of technical replicates of blood from four donors. CDR3 length equals 14 residues. Germline values: CDR1 MGHDK, CDR2 SYGVNS. With 5 bases removed from V and 4 bases from J, the gap between germline ends came to 14 bases. Using immunoSEQ multiplex PCR, the repertoire was profiled, and TCRdb retains in-frame clones only, with some absent. This table has around 58,000 clones, around nine tenths appearing once. This clonotype originated in a human donor in good health. Some clones in this sample may be carry-over from other donors' samples. The chain joins TRBV25-1 to TRBJ1-1; no clear D gene. Sequenced: PBMCs. Here the CDR3 reads CASSPVRVGTEAFF. CDR3 DNA: TGTGCCAGCAGTCCCGTGAGGGTAGGCACTGAAGCTTTCTTT.